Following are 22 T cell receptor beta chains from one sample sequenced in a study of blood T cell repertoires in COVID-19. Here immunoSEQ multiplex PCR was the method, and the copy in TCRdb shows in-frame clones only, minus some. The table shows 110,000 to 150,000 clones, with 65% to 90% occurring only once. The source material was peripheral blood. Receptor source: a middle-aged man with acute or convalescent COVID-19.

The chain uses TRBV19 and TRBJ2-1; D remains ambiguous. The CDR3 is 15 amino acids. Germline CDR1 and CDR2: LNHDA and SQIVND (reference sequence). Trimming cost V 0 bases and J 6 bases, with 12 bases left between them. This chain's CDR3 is CASSIDRRRINEQFF. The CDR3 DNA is TGTGCCAGTAGTATAGATCGGCGGCGGATCAATGAGCAGTTCTTC.

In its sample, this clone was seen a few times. This CDR3 reads CASSIRENTEAFF. As DNA, the CDR3 is TGTGCCAGTAGTATCCGGGAGAACACTGAAGCTTTCTTT. The chain has TRBV19 and TRBJ1-1, with D uncertain. Germline loops: CDR1 LNHDA, CDR2 SQIVND (reference sequence). Trimming took off 3 bases at V and 1 base at J, with 6 bases between the two ends. This CDR3 is built from 13 residues.

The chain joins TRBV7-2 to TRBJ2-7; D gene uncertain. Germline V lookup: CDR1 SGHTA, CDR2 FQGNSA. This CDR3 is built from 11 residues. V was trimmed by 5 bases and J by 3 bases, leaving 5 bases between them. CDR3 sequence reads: CASSPGYEQYF. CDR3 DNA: TGTGCCAGCAGCCCGGGCTACGAGCAGTACTTC.

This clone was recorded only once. CDR3 nucleotide sequence: TGTGCCAGCAGTGACCAGGTCTACGAGCAGTACTTC. It codes for CASSDQVYEQYF. This rearrangement joins TRBV6-1 to TRBJ2-7; no clear D gene. The ends were cut back, 3 bases at V and 3 bases at J, with 6 bases in the middle. Per the germline V gene, CDR1 is MNHNS and CDR2 is SASEGT. The CDR3 length is 12 residues.

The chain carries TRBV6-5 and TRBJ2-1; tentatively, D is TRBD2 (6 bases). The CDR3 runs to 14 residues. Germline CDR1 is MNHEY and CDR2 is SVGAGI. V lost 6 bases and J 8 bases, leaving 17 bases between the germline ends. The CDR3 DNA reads TGTGCCAGCAGCCTAGCGTTAGCGGTCGATGAGCAGTTCTTC. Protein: CASSLALAVDEQFF.

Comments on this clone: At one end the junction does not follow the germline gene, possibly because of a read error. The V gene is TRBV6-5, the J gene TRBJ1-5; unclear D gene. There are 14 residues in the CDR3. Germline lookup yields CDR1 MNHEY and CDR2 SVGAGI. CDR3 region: CASGYPEATQPQHF. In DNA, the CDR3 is TGTGCCAGCGGTTATCCGGAGGCAACTCAGCCCCAGCATTTT.

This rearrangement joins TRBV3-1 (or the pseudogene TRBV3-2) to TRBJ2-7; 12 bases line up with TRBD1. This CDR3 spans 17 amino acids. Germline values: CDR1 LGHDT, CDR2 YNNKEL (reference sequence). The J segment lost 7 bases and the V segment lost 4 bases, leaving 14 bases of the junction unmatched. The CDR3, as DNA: TGTGCCAGCAGCCCGTGGCCCCGGGACAGGGGGCAAGGGGAGCAGTACTTC. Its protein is CASSPWPRDRGQGEQYF.

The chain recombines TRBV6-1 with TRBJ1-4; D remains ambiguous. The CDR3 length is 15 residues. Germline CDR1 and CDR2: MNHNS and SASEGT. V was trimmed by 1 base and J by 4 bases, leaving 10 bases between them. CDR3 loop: CASSEERLSNEKLFF. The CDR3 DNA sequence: TGTGCCAGCAGTGAAGAAAGACTCAGTAATGAAAAACTGTTTTTT.

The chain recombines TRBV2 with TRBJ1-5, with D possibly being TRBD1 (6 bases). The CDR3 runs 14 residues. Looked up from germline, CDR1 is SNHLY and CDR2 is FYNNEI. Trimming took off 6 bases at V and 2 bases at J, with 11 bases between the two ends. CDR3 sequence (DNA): TGTGCCAGCAGGGCAGGGGTTGGCAATCAGCCCCAGCATTTT. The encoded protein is CASRAGVGNQPQHF.

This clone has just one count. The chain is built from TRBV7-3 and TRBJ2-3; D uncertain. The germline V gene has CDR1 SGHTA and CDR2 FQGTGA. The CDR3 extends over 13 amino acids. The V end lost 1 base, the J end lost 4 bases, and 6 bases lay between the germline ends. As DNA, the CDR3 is TGTGCCAGCAGCTTAAGGCAGGCAGATACGCAGTATTTT. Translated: CASSLRQADTQYF.

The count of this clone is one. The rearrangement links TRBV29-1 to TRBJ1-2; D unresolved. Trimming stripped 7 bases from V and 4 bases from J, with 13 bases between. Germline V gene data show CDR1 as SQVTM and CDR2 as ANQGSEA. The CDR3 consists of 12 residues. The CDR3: CSGDLRAYGYTF. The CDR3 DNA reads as TGCAGCGGCGACTTGAGGGCCTATGGCTACACCTTC.

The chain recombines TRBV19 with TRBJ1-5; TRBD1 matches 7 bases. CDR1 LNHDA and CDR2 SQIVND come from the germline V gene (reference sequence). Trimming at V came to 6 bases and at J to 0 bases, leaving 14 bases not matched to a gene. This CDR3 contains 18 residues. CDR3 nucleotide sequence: TGTGCCAGTAGAGCAAAGGGACAGAACCTTAATAGCAATCAGCCCCAGCATTTT. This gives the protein CASRAKGQNLNSNQPQHF. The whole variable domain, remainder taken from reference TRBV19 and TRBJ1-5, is DGGITQSPKYLFRKEGQNVTLSCEQNLNHDAMYWYRQDPGQGLRLIYYSQIVNDFQKGDIAEGYSVSREKKESFPLTVTSAQKNPTAFYLCASRAKGQNLNSNQPQHFGDGTRLSIL.

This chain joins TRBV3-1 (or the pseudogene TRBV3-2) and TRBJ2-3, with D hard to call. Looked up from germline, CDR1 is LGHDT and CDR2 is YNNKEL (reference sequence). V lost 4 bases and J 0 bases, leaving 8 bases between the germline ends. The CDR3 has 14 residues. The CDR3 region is CASSPGVSTDTQYF. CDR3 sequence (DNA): TGTGCCAGCAGCCCGGGTGTTAGCACAGATACGCAGTATTTT.

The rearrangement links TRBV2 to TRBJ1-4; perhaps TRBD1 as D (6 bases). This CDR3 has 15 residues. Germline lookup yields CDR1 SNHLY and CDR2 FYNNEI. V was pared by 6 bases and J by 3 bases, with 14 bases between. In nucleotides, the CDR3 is TGTGCCAGCAGAGCCGGACAGCCTGCTAATGAAAAACTGTTTTTT. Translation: CASRAGQPANEKLFF.

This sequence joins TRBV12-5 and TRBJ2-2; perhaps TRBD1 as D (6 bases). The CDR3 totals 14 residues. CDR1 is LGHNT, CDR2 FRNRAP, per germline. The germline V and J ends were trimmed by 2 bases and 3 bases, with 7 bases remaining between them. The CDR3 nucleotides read TGTGCTAGTGGTTTGCCAGGGGACACCGGGGAGCTGTTTTTT. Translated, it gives CASGLPGDTGELFF.

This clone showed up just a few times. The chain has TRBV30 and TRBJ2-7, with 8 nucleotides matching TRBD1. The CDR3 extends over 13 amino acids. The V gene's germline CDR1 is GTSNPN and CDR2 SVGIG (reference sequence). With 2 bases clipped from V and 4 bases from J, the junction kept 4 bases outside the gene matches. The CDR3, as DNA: TGTGCCTGGAGTCTGGACAGGGCTTACGAGCAGTACTTC. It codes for CAWSLDRAYEQYF.

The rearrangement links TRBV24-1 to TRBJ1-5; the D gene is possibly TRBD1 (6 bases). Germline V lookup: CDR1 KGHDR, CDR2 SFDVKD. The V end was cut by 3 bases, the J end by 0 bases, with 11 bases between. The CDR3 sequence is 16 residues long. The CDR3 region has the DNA TGTGCCACCAGTGATGCCTCACAGGGTAGCAATCAGCCCCAGCATTTT. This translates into CATSDASQGSNQPQHF.

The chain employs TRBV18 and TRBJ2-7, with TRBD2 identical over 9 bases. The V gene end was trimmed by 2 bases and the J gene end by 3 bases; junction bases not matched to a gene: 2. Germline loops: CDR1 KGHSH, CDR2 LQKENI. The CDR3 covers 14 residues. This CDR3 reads CASSPERGDYEQYF. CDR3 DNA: TGTGCCAGCTCACCAGAGCGGGGGGACTACGAGCAGTACTTC.

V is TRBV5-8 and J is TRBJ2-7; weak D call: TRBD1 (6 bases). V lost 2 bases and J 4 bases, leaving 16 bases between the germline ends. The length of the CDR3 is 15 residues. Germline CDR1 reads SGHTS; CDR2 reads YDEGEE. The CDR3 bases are TGTGCCAGCAGCTTTCAGGGACACCCTCGTTACGAGCAGTACTTC. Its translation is CASSFQGHPRYEQYF.

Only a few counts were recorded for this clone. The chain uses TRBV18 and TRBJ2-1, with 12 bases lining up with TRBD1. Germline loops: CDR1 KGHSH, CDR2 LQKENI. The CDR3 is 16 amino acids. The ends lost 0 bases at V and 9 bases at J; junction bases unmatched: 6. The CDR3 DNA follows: TGTGCCAGCTCACCACCGGGACAGGGGGCCGCGGGTGAGCAGTTCTTC. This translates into CASSPPGQGAAGEQFF.

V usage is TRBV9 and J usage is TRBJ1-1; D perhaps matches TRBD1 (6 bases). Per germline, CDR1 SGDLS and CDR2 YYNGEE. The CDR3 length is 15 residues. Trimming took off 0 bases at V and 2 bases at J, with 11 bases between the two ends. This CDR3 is CASSVAAGDNTEAFF. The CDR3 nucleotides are TGTGCCAGCAGCGTAGCTGCAGGGGATAACACTGAAGCTTTCTTT.

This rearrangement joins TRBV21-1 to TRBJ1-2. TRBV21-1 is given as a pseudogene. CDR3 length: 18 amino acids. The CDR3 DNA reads TGTGCCAGCAGCAAAAACGTGGCCCCCGGACGGGAGAACTATGGCTACACCTTC. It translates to CASSKNVAPGRENYGYTF.